These 5 T cell receptor beta chains were sequenced from one sample in a study of regulatory T cells in long-lasting Graves disease. The time point was: newly diagnosed GD, antithyroid drugs for less than 3 months. RNA from PBMCs was the source of the TCR library. In building TCR beta libraries, iRepertoire HTBI primers were used together with Arm-PCR of CDR3 regions. TCRdb redid the calling of the multiplex PCR reads with MiXCR, one entry per CDR3 protein. Among roughly 610,000 distinct CDR3 sequences listed, less than 20% were seen once. These data were likewise used in another study, on T cells in Graves' hyperthyroidism and ophthalmopathy.

This sample comprised peripheral blood mononuclear cells (PBMCs), obtained at new diagnosis, from a patient treated with antithyroid drugs. These receptors were taken from a woman between 25 and 40 years old with Graves disease.

A few counts support this clonotype. The chain couples TRBV20-1 to TRBJ2-1; no clear D gene. The germline V and J ends were trimmed by 0 bases and 6 bases, with 12 bases remaining between them. Germline V CDR1 and CDR2: DFQATT, SNEGSKA (reference sequence). This CDR3 contains 14 residues. CDR3 sequence (DNA): TGCAGTGCTAGAGATGCCCCCCCGCTCAATGAGCAGTTCTTC. The encoded protein is CSARDAPPLNEQFF.

The chain employs TRBV15 and TRBJ2-2, with D possibly matching TRBD1 (5 bases). This CDR3 has 14 residues. Trimming stripped 2 bases from V and 6 bases from J, with 10 bases between. Per germline, CDR1 LNHNV and CDR2 YYDKDF (reference sequence). The chain's CDR3 is CATSRSWGSGELFF. The CDR3 nucleotides are TGTGCCACCAGCAGATCTTGGGGCTCCGGGGAGCTGTTTTTT.

Turning to this clonotype: Just one base apart from a much larger clone, this may be a read error. The V call is TRBV6-2 or TRBV6-3, the J call TRBJ1-1; D gene ambiguous. This CDR3 contains 14 residues. Germline V gene sequence: CDR1 MNHEY, CDR2 SVGEGT. The CDR3 coding sequence is TGTGCCAACAGTTATTCGGGGTTGAACACTGAAGCTTTCTTT. It codes for CANSYSGLNTEAFF.

This chain connects TRBV28 to TRBJ2-7, with D perhaps TRBD1 or TRBD2 (5 bases each). The germline V gene has CDR1 MDHEN and CDR2 SYDVKM. The CDR3 sequence is 16 residues long. The V end lost 5 bases, the J end lost 6 bases, and 23 bases lay between the germline ends. The DNA for the CDR3 is TGTGCCAGCAGTCGGACCGGGACGGGTGGGGCCGGCGAGCAGTACTTC. Translation: CASSRTGTGGAGEQYF. Filled out from reference TRBV28 and TRBJ2-7, the complete variable domain reads DVKVTQSSRYLVKRTGEKVFLECVQDMDHENMFWYRQDPGLGLRLIYFSYDVKMKEKGDIPEGYSVSREKKERFSLILESASTNQTSMYLCASSRTGTGGAGEQYFGPGTRLTVT.

The V call is TRBV13, the J call TRBJ2-2; tentative D call: TRBD2 (5 bases). The germline V and J ends were trimmed by 5 bases and 1 base, with 14 bases remaining between them. The CDR3 is made up of 16 amino acids. Germline V gene sequence: CDR1 PRHDT, CDR2 FYEKMQ (reference sequence). CDR3 region: CASSPPDSKNTGELFF. In DNA form, the CDR3 reads TGTGCCAGCAGCCCCCCGGACTCTAAGAACACCGGGGAGCTGTTTTTT.